What follows are 8 T cell receptor beta chains derived from one specimen sequenced in a study of blood T cell repertoires in COVID-19 (dated by TCRdb to between 2020 and 2021). Libraries were built with the immunoSEQ multiplex PCR assay. In its TCRdb copy, this immuneACCESS table keeps in-frame sequences only and misses some clones. Where compared with another copy, unresolved V genes explain less than half of these, and the others have no known cause. The sample contains some 270,000 clones, around nine tenths of them found a single time. The top ten clones comprise around 9% of the sample. The specimen sequenced was peripheral blood. These receptors all come from a man aged 40-49 years with active or convalescent COVID-19.

V usage is TRBV29-1 and J usage is TRBJ2-5; TRBD1 matches 9 bases. J lost 3 bases, V lost 3 bases, and 5 bases had no gene match. The germline gives CDR1 SQVTM, CDR2 ANQGSEA. The CDR3 runs to 14 residues. The CDR3 DNA sequence: TGCAGCGTTGACCCCGGGACAGGGAAAGAGACCCAGTACTTC. Encoded protein: CSVDPGTGKETQYF.

The gene calls are TRBV5-1 and TRBJ2-1, with 11 bases lining up with TRBD2. Trimming took 3 bases from V and 0 from J; bases not matched to a gene: 2. The CDR3 runs 16 residues. Germline CDR1 is SGHRS and CDR2 is YFSETQ. CDR3 nucleotides: TGCGCCAGCAGCTACGGACTAGCGGGCTCCTACAATGAGCAGTTCTTC. It codes for CASSYGLAGSYNEQFF.

In its sample, this clone was seen a few times. The chain employs TRBV5-1 and TRBJ2-1; 14 bases fit TRBD2. Germline assignment: CDR1 SGHRS and CDR2 YFSETQ. The CDR3 length is 15 residues. V was clipped by 4 bases and J by 16 bases; unmatched bases: 13. CDR3 in amino acids: CASSPGTSGGARPFF. Written as DNA, the CDR3 is TGCGCCAGCAGCCCTGGGACTAGCGGGGGCGCCCGCCCTTTCTTC.

The chain is built from TRBV11-2 and TRBJ2-1, with 15 bases lining up with TRBD2. CDR3 length: 18 residues. Per germline, CDR1 SGHAT and CDR2 FQNNGV. V lost 0 bases, J lost 5 bases, and 5 bases stayed unmatched. The CDR3, as DNA: TGTGCCAGCAGCTTAGAGAGGACTAGCGGGAGGGCCGACAATGAGCAGTTCTTC. It codes for CASSLERTSGRADNEQFF.

The V and J genes are TRBV28 and TRBJ1-2; 7 bases fit TRBD1. Trimming at V came to 2 bases and at J to 10 bases, leaving 4 bases not matched to a gene. Germline CDR1 reads MDHEN; CDR2 reads SYDVKM. The CDR3 runs 12 residues. The CDR3 nucleotides read TGTGCCAGCAGTTTACCGGGACAGCACTACACCTTC. This translates into CASSLPGQHYTF.

The chain combines TRBV30 with TRBJ1-5; TRBD1 agrees at 8 bases. After removal of 3 bases from V and 1 base from J, the junction contained 8 bases not matched to a gene. The CDR3 sequence is 16 residues long. Germline V gene data show CDR1 as GTSNPN and CDR2 as SVGIG (reference sequence). CDR3: CAWREAGGPSNQPQHF. The CDR3 nucleotides are TGTGCCTGGAGAGAGGCAGGGGGCCCAAGCAATCAGCCCCAGCATTTT.

The gene calls are TRBV2 and TRBJ2-2; TRBD1 matches 9 bases. Germline-derived CDR1 and CDR2 are SNHLY and FYNNEI. J gave up 7 bases and V 4 bases, and 7 bases lay outside the gene matches. The CDR3 is made up of 15 amino acids. The CDR3 nucleotides read TGTGCCAGCAGTGGGCCGGGACAGGGTGGCGGGGAGCTGTTTTTT. It yields the protein CASSGPGQGGGELFF.

The V and J genes are TRBV28 and TRBJ1-1; 8 nucleotides match TRBD1. CDR3 length: 15 residues. CDR1 and CDR2 from the germline V gene are MDHEN and SYDVKM. After removal of 6 bases from V and 12 bases from J, the junction contained 18 bases not matched to a gene. The CDR3 loop is CASRPPAGTGLLTFF. The DNA for the CDR3 is TGTGCCAGCAGGCCCCCCGCCGGGACAGGCCTTCTCACTTTCTTT.